The clone carrying this TCR beta chain was picked up one time. Its antigen is as yet unknown. Clones were sequenced by immunoSEQ multiplex PCR, and TCRdb holds only the in-frame ones, with some missing. The data hold 45,000 or so clones, with approximately 88% observed a single time. Trimming pared 7 bases from V and 0 bases from J, leaving 17 bases between. Germline CDR1 reads SGHAT; CDR2 reads FQNNGV. There are 16 residues in the CDR3. The record originates from a study of PD-L1 blockade in urothelial cancer. Background on the study: Blood was analyzed 3 weeks (second dose) and 6 weeks after treatment start. Per blood sample, T cells had a median of roughly 150,000.

Points from the study as a whole: Tumor-associated TCR clones expanded more in blood at 3 weeks in patients with durable benefit.

The rearrangement uses TRBV11-2 and TRBJ2-3; the D gene is possibly TRBD2 (6 bases). The source material was PBMCs, sampled around atezolizumab (anti-PD-L1) treatment. The receptor was derived from an older man with urothelial cancer. The CDR3: CASTKKPGASTDTQYF. The CDR3 DNA follows: TGTGCCAGCACCAAAAAGCCGGGAGCTAGCACAGATACGCAGTATTTT.